This is a list of T cell receptor beta chains from one sample in a study of shared clonotypes between healthy human individuals. The table came from immunoSEQ multiplex PCR; TCRdb's copy has only in-frame clones and leaves some out. The sample shows 500,000 to 550,000 clones, 95% to 97% of them seen only once. Source material: naive CD4+ T cells sorted from blood. These receptors all stem from a woman between 25 and 40 years old in good health. Both conserved end residues are part of each CDR3. D genes are given only for firm matches. Clone sizes are given selectively: once, few, many, or a class where the clone is expanded.

j_call v_call d_call clone_size cdr3_nt cdr3_aa
TRBJ2-1 TRBV7-2 TRBD2 - TGTGCCAGCAGCTTAGGGTTGGGAGCGGGAGGGAATGAGCAGTTCTTC CASSLGLGAGGNEQFF
TRBJ2-2 TRBV28 TRBD2 - TGTGCCAGCACCCCTGCCCCCGGGACTAGCGGGAAGAACACCGGGGAGCTGTTTTTT CASTPAPGTSGKNTGELFF
TRBJ2-5 TRBV19 - - TGTGCCAGTAGCGGGAGCTGGCAAGAGACCCAGTACTTC CASSGSWQETQYF
TRBJ2-7 TRBV28 TRBD2 - TGTGCCAGCAGTCCCCAACTAGCGGGAGTAGACGAGCAGTACTTC CASSPQLAGVDEQYF
TRBJ1-1 TRBV28 - - TGTGCCAGCAGCAATGACCGGAACACTGAAGCTTTCTTT CASSNDRNTEAFF
TRBJ2-7 TRBV25-1 TRBD1 few TGTGCCAGCAGTGAGCCGGGACAGGGGTCCTACGAGCAGTACTTC CASSEPGQGSYEQYF
TRBJ2-3 TRBV18 - - TGTGCCAGCTCACCCCCGGGTCTAGCGCCTAGCACAGATACGCAGTATTTT CASSPPGLAPSTDTQYF
TRBJ1-4 TRBV18 - - TGTGCCAGCTCACCAGGGGGCAGTAGTAATGAAAAACTGTTTTTT CASSPGGSSNEKLFF
TRBJ1-1 TRBV5-1 TRBD1 - TGCGCCAGCAGCTTGGAAGTGGGACAGATCGGCACTGAAGCTTTCTTT CASSLEVGQIGTEAFF
TRBJ1-2 TRBV2 TRBD1 - TGTGCCAGCAGAGCTACCTCCGGGACAGGGGAAGGCTACACCTTC CASRATSGTGEGYTF
TRBJ1-5 TRBV18 TRBD1 - TGTGCCAGCTCCCGGTCTCCCCCGGGACAGGAACGTCAGCCCCAGCATTTT CASSRSPPGQERQPQHF
TRBJ1-1 TRBV28 TRBD1 - TGTGCCAGCAGTTTATTGGGACAGGGGTTCCCCGAACCTGAAGCTTTCTTT CASSLLGQGFPEPEAFF
TRBJ2-7 TRBV14 TRBD1 - TGTGCCAGCAGCCCGACAGGGGAGTACTACGAGCAGTACTTC CASSPTGEYYEQYF
TRBJ1-3 TRBV5-4 - once TGTGCCAGCCATCTCGGAGGGAAAAACACCATATATTTT CASHLGGKNTIYF
TRBJ2-7 TRBV2 TRBD2 - TGTGCCAGCAGTGAATGGGCTAGCGGAACCTACGAGCAGTACTTC CASSEWASGTYEQYF
TRBJ1-4 TRBV19 - - TGTGCCAGTAGTCGAAGGGACGGATATGAAAAACTGTTTTTT CASSRRDGYEKLFF
TRBJ2-7 TRBV7-9 - - TGTGCCAGCAGCTTCCAGGAACTATCCTACGAGCAGTACTTC CASSFQELSYEQYF
TRBJ2-7 TRBV27 - - TGTGCCAATCCGACAGGGAGGTACGAGCAGTACTTC CANPTGRYEQYF
TRBJ1-5 TRBV6-6 - - TGTGCCAGCAGTTACTCACCGAAAGGGAACAATCAGCCCCAGCATTTT CASSYSPKGNNQPQHF
TRBJ1-2 TRBV4-1 - - TGCGCCAGCAGCCAAATCCGGGGGCGTGACTATGGCTACACCTTC CASSQIRGRDYGYTF
TRBJ2-7 TRBV7-7 - - TGTGCCAGCAGCCTCGACAGGGAGGACGAGCAGTACTTC CASSLDREDEQYF
TRBJ2-2 TRBV10-1 TRBD2 - TGCGCCAGCACAGCGGGGGAAACGAACACCGGGGAGCTGTTTTTT CASTAGETNTGELFF
TRBJ2-5 TRBV19 TRBD1 - TGTGCCAGTAGTAGGACAGGGATTCAAGAGACCCAGTACTTC CASSRTGIQETQYF
TRBJ1-2 TRBV5-1 - - TGCGCCAGCAGCTTAGAGCCGATCTATGGCTACACCTTC CASSLEPIYGYTF
TRBJ2-7 TRBV29-1 TRBD1 - TGCAGCGTTGCCCGGGACAGGGGGAACTACGAGCAGTACTTC CSVARDRGNYEQYF
TRBJ2-7 TRBV27 - - TGTGCCAGCAGTTCCAACGGGCCGTACTACGAGCAGTACTTC CASSSNGPYYEQYF
TRBJ2-7 TRBV5-8 - - TGTGCCAGCAGCTTGGTCCGAAACCACGAGCAGTACTTC CASSLVRNHEQYF
TRBJ1-1 TRBV2 TRBD1 once TGTGCCAGCAGTAACACCGGGACAGGGGGAGTCGGTGCTTTCTTT CASSNTGTGGVGAFF
TRBJ2-7 TRBV27 TRBD2 - TGTGCCAGCAGTTTAGTCCTAGCGGGGACCTACGAGCAGTACTTC CASSLVLAGTYEQYF
TRBJ2-4 TRBV6-1 TRBD1 - TGTGCCAGCAGTGAGGGGACAGTAAACATTCAGTACTTC CASSEGTVNIQYF
TRBJ1-1 TRBV23-1 - - TGCGCCAGCAGTCAAGCGGTGACGGTTATAACTTTCTTT CASSQAVTVITFF
TRBJ1-1 TRBV4-1 TRBD1 - TGCGCCAGCAGCCAAGAATTGGGACAGGGGAACACTGAAGCTTTCTTT CASSQELGQGNTEAFF
TRBJ1-3 TRBV11-2 - - TGTGCCAGCAGCCCTATAAAGCACTCCGGCTCTGGAAACACCATATATTTT CASSPIKHSGSGNTIYF
TRBJ1-3 TRBV28 - - TGTGCCAGCCTAACGGGGGGCGCGTCTGGAAACACCATATATTTT CASLTGGASGNTIYF
TRBJ1-1 TRBV30 - - TGTGCCTGGAGTGCCCAGGGGAACACTGAAGCTTTCTTT CAWSAQGNTEAFF
TRBJ1-6 TRBV27 - - TGTGCCAGCAGAACAGGTGCCTATAATTCACCCCTCCACTTT CASRTGAYNSPLHF
TRBJ2-7 TRBV25-1 - - TGTGCCAGCAGTGTAGGCTACGAGCAGTACTTC CASSVGYEQYF